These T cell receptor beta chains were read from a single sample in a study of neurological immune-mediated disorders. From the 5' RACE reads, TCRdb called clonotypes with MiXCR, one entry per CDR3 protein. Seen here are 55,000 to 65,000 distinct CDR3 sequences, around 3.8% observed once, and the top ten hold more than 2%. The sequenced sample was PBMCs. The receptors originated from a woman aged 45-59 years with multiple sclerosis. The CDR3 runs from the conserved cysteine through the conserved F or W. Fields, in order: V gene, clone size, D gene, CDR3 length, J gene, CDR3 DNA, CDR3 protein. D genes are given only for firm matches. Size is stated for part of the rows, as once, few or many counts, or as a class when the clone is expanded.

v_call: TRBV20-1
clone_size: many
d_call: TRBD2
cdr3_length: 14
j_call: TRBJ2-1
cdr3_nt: TGCAGTGCGCTGACTAGCGGAGACTACAATGAGCAGTCCTTC
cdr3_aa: CSALTSGDYNEQSF

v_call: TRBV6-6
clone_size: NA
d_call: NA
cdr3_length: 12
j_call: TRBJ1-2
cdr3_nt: TGTGCCAGCACCTTACTCCCGGGGGCATTTACCTTC
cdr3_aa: CASTLLPGAFTF

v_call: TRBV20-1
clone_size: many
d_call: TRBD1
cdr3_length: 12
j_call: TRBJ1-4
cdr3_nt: TGCAGTGCCTCGGACAGGTCGGAAAAACTGTTTTTT
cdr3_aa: CSASDRSEKLFF

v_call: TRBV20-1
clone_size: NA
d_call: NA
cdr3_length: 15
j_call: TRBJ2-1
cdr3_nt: TGCAGTGTCGTCATGAAACGACCCATTTTCGTTGAGCAGTTCTTC
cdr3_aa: CSVVMKRPIFVEQFF

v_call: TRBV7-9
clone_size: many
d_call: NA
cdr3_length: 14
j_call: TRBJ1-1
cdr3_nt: TGTGCCAGCAGCTTAGGCAGCTCGAACACTGAAGCTTTCTTT
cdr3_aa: CASSLGSSNTEAFF

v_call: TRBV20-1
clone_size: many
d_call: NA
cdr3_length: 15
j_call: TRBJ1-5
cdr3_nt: TGCAGTGCTAGAGATGTGCAGGGTAATGGTCAGCCCCAGCATTTT
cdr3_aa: CSARDVQGNGQPQHF

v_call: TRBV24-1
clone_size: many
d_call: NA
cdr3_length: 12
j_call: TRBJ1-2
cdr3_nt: TGTGCCACCAGTGAACAGGGCTATGGCTACACCTTC
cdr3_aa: CATSEQGYGYTF

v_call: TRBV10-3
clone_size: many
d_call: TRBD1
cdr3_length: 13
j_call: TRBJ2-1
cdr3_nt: TGTGCCATCAGTGTTGCAGGGGGCAATGAGCAGTTCTTC
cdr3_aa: CAISVAGGNEQFF

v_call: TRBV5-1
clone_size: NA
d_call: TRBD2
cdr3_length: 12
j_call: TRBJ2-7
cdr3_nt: TGCGCCAGTTCTAGCGGAACCTACGAGCAGTACTTC
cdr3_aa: CASSSGTYEQYF

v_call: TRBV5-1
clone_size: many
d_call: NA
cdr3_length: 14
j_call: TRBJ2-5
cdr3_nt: TGCGCCAGCAGCCTGAAGGGCCCGGGGGAGACCCAGTACTTC
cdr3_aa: CASSLKGPGETQYF

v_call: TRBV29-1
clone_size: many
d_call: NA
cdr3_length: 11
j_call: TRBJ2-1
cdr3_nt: TGCAGCGTTTTTCAGGGAAATGAGCAGTTCTTC
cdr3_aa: CSVFQGNEQFF

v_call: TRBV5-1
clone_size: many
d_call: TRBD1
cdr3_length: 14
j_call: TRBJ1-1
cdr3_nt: TGCGCCAGCAGCGGGGGGGACAGGGCTAATGAAGCTTTCTTT
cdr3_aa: CASSGGDRANEAFF

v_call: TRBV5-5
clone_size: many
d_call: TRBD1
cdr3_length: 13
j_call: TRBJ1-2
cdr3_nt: TGTGCCAGCAGCCCGACAGGGAACTATGGCTACACCTTC
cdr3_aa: CASSPTGNYGYTF

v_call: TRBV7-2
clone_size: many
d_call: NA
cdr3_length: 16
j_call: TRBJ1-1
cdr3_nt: TGTGCCAGCAGCTTAGCGTTCCTATCTGGGGACACTGAAGCTTTCTTT
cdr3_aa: CASSLAFLSGDTEAFF

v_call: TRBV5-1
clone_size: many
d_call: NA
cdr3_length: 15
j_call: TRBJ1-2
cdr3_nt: TGCGCCAGCAGCCCGGACAGCTCATATAACTATGGCTACACCTTC
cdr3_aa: CASSPDSSYNYGYTF

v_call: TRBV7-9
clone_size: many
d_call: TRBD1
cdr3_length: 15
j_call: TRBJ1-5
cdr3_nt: TGTGCCAGCAGCTTAGGAGGGACAGGGAATCAGCCCCAGCATTTT
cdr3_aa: CASSLGGTGNQPQHF

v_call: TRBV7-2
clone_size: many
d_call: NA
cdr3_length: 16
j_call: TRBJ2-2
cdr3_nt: TGTGCCAGCAGCTTGCGAGAAGCAGGACGCACCGGGGAGCTGTTTTTT
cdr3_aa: CASSLREAGRTGELFF

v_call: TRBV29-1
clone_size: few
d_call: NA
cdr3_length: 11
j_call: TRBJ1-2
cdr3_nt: TGCAGCGTTCAGGGCGACTATGGCTACACCTTC
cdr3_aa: CSVQGDYGYTF

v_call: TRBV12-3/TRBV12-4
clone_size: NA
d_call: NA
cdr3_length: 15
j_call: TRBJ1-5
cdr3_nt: TGTGCCAGCAGTTTAGTAACGGCAAGGAGAGAGGCCCAGAATTTT
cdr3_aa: CASSLVTARREAQNF

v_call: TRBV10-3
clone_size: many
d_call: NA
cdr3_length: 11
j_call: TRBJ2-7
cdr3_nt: TGTGCCATCAGCGGCGGTCTCACCATCATATTC
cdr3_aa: CAISGGLTIIF

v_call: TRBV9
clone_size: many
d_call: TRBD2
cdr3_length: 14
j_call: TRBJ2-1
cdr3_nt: TGTGCCAGCAGCACCGTGAGGGCGGGAGGGGTGCAGTTCTTC
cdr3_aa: CASSTVRAGGVQFF

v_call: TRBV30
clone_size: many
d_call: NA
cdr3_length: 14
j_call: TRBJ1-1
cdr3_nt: TGTGCCTGGGGCCGTGAGATTCGTAATACTGAAGCTTTCTTT
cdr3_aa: CAWGREIRNTEAFF

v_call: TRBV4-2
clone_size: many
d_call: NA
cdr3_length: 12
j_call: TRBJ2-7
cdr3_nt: TGTGCCAGCAGCCAAGTGGGGGACGAGCAGTACTTC
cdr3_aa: CASSQVGDEQYF

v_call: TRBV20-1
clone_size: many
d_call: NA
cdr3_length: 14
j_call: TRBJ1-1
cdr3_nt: TGCAGTGCTTTCGCCGGGCTTGGGAACACTGAAGCTTTCTTT
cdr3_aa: CSAFAGLGNTEAFF

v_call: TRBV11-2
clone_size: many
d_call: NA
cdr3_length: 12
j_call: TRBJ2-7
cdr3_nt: TGTGCCAGCAGCCCCGTGGGCTACGAGCAGTACTTC
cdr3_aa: CASSPVGYEQYF

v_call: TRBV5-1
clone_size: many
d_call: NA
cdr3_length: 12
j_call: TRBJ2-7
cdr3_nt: TGCGCCAGCAGCGATCATTCCTACGAGCAGTACTTC
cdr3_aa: CASSDHSYEQYF

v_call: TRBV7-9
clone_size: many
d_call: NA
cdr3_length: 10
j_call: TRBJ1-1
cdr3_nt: TGTGCCAGCCGGCCCACTGAAGCTTTCTTT
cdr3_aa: CASRPTEAFF

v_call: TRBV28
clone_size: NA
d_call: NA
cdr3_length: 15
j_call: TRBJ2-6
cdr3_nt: TGTGCCAGCAAGGGAGCATCCTCTGGGGCCAACGTCCTGACTTTC
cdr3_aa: CASKGASSGANVLTF

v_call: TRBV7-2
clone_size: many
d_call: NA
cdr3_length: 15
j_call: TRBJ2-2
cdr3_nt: TGTGCCAGCAGCCCGACCGGACAAAACACCGGGGAGCTGTTTTTT
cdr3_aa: CASSPTGQNTGELFF

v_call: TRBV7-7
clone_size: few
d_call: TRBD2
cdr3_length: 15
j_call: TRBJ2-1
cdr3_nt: TGTGCTAGCAGCTGGGGACTAGCGGGAATGGATGAGCAGTTCTTC
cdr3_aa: CASSWGLAGMDEQFF

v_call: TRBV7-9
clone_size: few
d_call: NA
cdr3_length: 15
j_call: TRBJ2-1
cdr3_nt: TGTGCCAGCAGCCCCGTCCTCCGGGAGTTCGATGAGCAGTTCTTC
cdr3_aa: CASSPVLREFDEQFF

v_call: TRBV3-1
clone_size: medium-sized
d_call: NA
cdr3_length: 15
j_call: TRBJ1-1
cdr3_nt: TGTGCCAGCAGCCATATCCGCAGCGGGAGGACTGAAGCTTTCTTT
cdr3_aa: CASSHIRSGRTEAFF

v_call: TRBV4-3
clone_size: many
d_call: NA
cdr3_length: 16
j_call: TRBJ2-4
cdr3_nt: TGCGCCAGCAGCCAAGTCGGTCTACTAGCCAAAAACATTCAGTACTTC
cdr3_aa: CASSQVGLLAKNIQYF

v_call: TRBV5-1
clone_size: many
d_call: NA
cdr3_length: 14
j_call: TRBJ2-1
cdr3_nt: TGCGCCAGCAGCCCCCTACTAGAGACCAATGAGCAGTTCTTC
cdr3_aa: CASSPLLETNEQFF

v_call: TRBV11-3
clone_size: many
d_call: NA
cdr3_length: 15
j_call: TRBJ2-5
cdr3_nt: TGTGCCAGCAGCTTTGCGTGGGACTTGCAAGAGACCCAGTACTTC
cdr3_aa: CASSFAWDLQETQYF

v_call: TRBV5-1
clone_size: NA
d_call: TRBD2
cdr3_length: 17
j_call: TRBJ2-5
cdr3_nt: TGCGCCAGCAGCTCCCTGGGACTAGCGGTCCCCGGCGAGACCCAGTACTTC
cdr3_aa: CASSSLGLAVPGETQYF

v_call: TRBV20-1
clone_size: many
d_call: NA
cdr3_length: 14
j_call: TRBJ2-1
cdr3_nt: TGCAGTGCTAGCCGCTCTTCTAGCCGGGATGAGCAGTTCTTC
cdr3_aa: CSASRSSSRDEQFF